A single T cell receptor (beta chain) is shown here with its context. What this receptor recognizes is not known. Base-call qualities are not available, and no considerably larger clone is one nucleotide away. Inclusive of the bounding cysteine and phenylalanine, the CDR3 is 17 residues long. The kept DNA is CDR3 alone, 51 bases in frame from the first base. Per the germline V gene (reference sequence), SEHNR is the CDR1 and FQNEAQ is the CDR2. V ends up 3 bases short and J 1 base short, with an unmatched junction base count of 9. This sample is part of a study of beta chain features in type 1 diabetes (dated 2018 in TCRdb). For context, the study as a whole: No differences in mean age, gender distribution, total cell number or subset yield were found between patients and healthy donors. A total of 100 million to 110 million sorted cells were examined across all samples, and a strong correlation was observed between cell number per subset and RNA yield. Regulatory and stem cell-like memory subsets were obtained from only 8 patients and about eight healthy donors, while naive and central memory subsets were obtained from all 30 or so donors. In the study, TCRB repertoires of sorted circulating CD4+ T cell subsets from recently diagnosed type 1 diabetes patients were compared with those of matched healthy donors. What the study reported, not specific to this receptor: At VDJ recombination sites, type 1 diabetes patients had fewer insertions and more deleted nucleotides, which implies abnormalities in thymic rearrangement. Because cDNA was sequenced instead of genomic DNA, highly expressing activated cells could be over-represented, though the groups showed no difference in activation or CD3 levels. Shorter templates might be favored by PCR, yet because patient and control samples were amplified and corrected together, any such skew would affect both groups equally. The naive, central memory and regulatory TCRB repertoires appeared to resemble one another more closely among patients than among healthy donors. A moderate but significant shortening of TCRB CDR3 length was observed in type 1 diabetes patients in all four CD4+ subsets. Only small numbers of individuals were included in the HLA sub-analyses, which left unresolved whether HLA type had any influence on TCRB rearrangement.

From each donor, a single peripheral blood sample of about 100 mL on average was drawn into heparinised tubes. Using a panel that included CD45RO, CCR7, CD25, CD127, CD95 and CD27, naive, central memory, regulatory and stem cell-like memory CD4+ T cells were sorted on a BD FACSAria II. A purity above 95% was achieved for all sorted populations. PBMCs were isolated immediately by Lymphoprep density gradient centrifugation and stained directly without culture. To minimize batch effects, samples were stained and sorted in pairs, one healthy donor with one patient per experiment. The High Capacity cDNA Reverse Transcription Kit was used to reverse transcribe all of the isolated RNA, meaning that expressed TCRB transcripts were what got sequenced. Naive, central memory and regulatory T cell samples underwent deep immunoSEQ sequencing, averaging about 3.5 million total reads per sample. Sorted cells were lysed in RLT buffer, and RNA was extracted using DNase-treated RNeasy Micro or Mini kits according to cell number. Each cell subset was processed separately to prevent cross-contamination, with patient and healthy donor samples processed together. The immunoSEQ multiplex PCR was used to amplify TCRB sequences from cDNA, yielding 87-bp fragments that span the CDR3 region. Sequencing of the amplicons was done on the Illumina HiSeq platform. In the source study's methods: PCR bias was computationally corrected using synthetic template baselines, reads within Hamming distance 2 were collapsed, and singletons that could not be merged were discarded. Reads were aligned against IMGT to assign V, D and J genes, CDR3 length and insertions or deletions at six rearrangement sites. Clonotype counts were normalized to sorted cell number within each subset before computing true diversity and Gini coefficients with the tcR R package. The overlap coefficient, calculated on TCRB nucleotide sequences, was used to quantify repertoire sharing. This immuneACCESS table, as held by TCRdb, lists in-frame sequences with V and J called but not all clones. Of the missing ones, under half trace to an unresolved V gene in checked studies; the others have no known cause. V, J and clone size reflect that table, while D and trimming were determined from the DNA. The sample table shows almost 350,000 clones, and around 9.3% are seen once. The ten most abundant clones make up less than 1.2% of the sample.

The sequence was obtained from a man aged 30 to 39 with type 1 diabetes. The V gene is TRBV7-9 and the J gene is TRBJ2-3; 8 central nucleotides agree with TRBD2. Sequenced: central memory CD4+ T cells from blood. The CDR3 protein is CASSFLQRGGRTDTQYF. The nucleotide sequence reads TGTGCCAGCAGCTTCTTACAACGGGGGGGACGCACAGATACGCAGTATTTT.